The TCR beta chain under discussion was sequenced for a study of shared clonotypes between healthy human individuals. Study-wide results and caveats: Despite large depth, sorted-subset datasets appeared incompletely sequenced. Among donors, clonotype sharing was expected to be affected by sequencing depth. With a handful of donors compared, 4% to 5% of naive CD4 clonotypes were shared.

The CDR3 has 11 residues. The V gene's germline CDR1 is SGHNT and CDR2 YYREEE (reference sequence). V gave up 1 base and J gave up 7 bases, with 5 bases separating them. TCRdb keeps only in-frame clones here, not all; method: immunoSEQ multiplex PCR. The data hold 600,000 or so clones, with roughly 96% observed a single time. A remark on this clone: The antigen remains undetermined.

CD45RO-negative, CCR7-selected cells formed the naive CD8 fraction, which excluded terminally differentiated effector memory CD45RA+ cells. The J gene is TRBJ2-5, the V gene TRBV5-4; D unclear. The source material was naive CD8+ T cells sorted from blood. The TCR originated in a woman in her twenties or thirties in good health. CDR3 DNA sequence: TGTGCCAGCAGCTTGTTGGGGACCCAGTACTTC. Translated, it gives CASSLLGTQYF.